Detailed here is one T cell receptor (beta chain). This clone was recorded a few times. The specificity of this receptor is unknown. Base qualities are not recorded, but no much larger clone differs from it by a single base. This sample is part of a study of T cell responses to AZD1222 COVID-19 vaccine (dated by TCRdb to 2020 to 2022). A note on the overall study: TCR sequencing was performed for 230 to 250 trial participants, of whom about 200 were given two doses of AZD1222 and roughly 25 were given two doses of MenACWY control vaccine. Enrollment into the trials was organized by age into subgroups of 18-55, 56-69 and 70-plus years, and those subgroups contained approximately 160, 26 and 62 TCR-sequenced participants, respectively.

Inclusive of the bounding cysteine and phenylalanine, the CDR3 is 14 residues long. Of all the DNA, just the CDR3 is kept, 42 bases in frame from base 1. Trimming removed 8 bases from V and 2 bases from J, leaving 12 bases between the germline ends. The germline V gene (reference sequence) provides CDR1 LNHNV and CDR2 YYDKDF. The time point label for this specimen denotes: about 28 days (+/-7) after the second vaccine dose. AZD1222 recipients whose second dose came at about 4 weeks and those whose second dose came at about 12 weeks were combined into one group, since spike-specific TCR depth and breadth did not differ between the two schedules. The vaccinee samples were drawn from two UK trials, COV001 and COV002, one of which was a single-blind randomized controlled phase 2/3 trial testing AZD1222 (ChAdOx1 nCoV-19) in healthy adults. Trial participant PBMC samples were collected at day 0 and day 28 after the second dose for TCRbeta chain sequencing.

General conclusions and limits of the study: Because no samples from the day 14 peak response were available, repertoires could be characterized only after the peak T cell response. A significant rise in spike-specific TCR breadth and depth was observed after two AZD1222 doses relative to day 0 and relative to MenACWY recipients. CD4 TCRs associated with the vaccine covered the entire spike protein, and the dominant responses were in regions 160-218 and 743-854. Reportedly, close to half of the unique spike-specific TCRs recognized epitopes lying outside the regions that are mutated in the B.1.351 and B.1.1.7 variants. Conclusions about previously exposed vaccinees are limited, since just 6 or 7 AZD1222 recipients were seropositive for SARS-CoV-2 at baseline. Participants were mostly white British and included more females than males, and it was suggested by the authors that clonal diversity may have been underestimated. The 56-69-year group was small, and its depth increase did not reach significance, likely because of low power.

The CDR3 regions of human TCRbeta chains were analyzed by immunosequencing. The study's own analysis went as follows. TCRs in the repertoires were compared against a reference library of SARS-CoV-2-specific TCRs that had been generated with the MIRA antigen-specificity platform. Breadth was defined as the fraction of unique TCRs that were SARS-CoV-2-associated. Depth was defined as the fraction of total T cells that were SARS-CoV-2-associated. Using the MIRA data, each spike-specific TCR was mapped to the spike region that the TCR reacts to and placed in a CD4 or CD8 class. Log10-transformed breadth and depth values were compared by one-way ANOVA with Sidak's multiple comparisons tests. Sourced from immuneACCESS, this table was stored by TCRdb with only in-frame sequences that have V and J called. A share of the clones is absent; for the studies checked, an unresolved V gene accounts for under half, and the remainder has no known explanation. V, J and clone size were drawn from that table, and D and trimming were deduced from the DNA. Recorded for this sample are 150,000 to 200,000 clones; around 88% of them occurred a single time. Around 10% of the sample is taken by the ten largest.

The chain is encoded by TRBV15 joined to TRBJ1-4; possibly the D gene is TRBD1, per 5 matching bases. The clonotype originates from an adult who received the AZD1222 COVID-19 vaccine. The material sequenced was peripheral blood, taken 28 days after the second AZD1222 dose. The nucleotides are TGTGCCACCGAAGGGGTTGGGACTAATGAAAAACTGTTTTTT. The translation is CATEGVGTNEKLFF.